Following are 10 T cell receptor beta chains from one sample sequenced in a study of shared clonotypes between healthy human individuals. Method: immunoSEQ multiplex PCR; TCRdb's copy keeps in-frame clones and lacks some. The sample has around 1.6 million clones; around 98% are singletons. Sequencing was done on a sample of naive CD4+ T cells sorted from blood. Specified subset: CD45RA+ positively selected. Every receptor here comes from a man aged 25 to 45 in good health.

This sequence joins TRBV7-2 and TRBJ2-5; D is perhaps TRBD1 (5 bases). The CDR3 extends over 14 amino acids. V lost 4 bases, J lost 2 bases, and 11 bases lay in between. Germline CDR1 is SGHTA and CDR2 is FQGNSA. The DNA for the CDR3 is TGTGCCAGCAGCTCCAGGACATTACAAGAGACCCAGTACTTC. Its protein is CASSSRTLQETQYF.

This chain uses TRBV5-4 with TRBJ1-3; no clear D gene. Trimming stripped 0 bases from V and 0 bases from J, with 7 bases between. Germline values: CDR1 SGHNT, CDR2 YYREEE (reference sequence). The CDR3 extends over 15 amino acids. CDR3 protein: CASSLDQISGNTIYF. CDR3 DNA: TGTGCCAGCAGCTTGGATCAGATCTCTGGAAACACCATATATTTT.

The gene calls are TRBV27 and TRBJ1-2; D remains ambiguous. Deletions cut 2 bases from V and 4 bases from J, with 11 bases between. This CDR3 contains 14 residues. CDR1 MNHEY and CDR2 SMNVEV come from the germline V gene (reference sequence). The CDR3 protein is CASSLGRDIYGYTF. The CDR3 coding sequence is TGTGCCAGCAGTTTAGGAAGGGATATCTATGGCTACACCTTC.

As for this clone: A read error may account for a junction end that differs from germline. The rearrangement uses TRBV7-7 and TRBJ1-4; 8 nucleotides agree with TRBD1. Germline values: CDR1 SSHAT, CDR2 FNYEAQ (reference sequence). The length of the CDR3 is 18 residues. The CDR3 here is CASSLAWDRLPTNEKLFF. The CDR3 nucleotides read TGTGCTAGCAGCTTAGCGTGGGACAGGCTGCCAACTAATGAAAAACTGTTTTTT.

In its sample, this clone was seen once. V is TRBV5-1 and J is TRBJ1-3; a weak D match, TRBD1 (5 bases). Germline V gene sequence: CDR1 SGHRS, CDR2 YFSETQ. The CDR3 covers 16 residues. V was shortened by 1 base and J by 0 bases, with 11 bases between the two germline ends. The CDR3 sequence is CASSLSGVPSGNTIYF. CDR3 coding DNA: TGCGCCAGCAGCTTGTCGGGGGTGCCCTCTGGAAACACCATATATTTT.

The chain couples TRBV9 to TRBJ1-2; tentatively, D is TRBD1 (5 bases). The CDR3 has 13 amino acids. The germline CDR1 and CDR2 sequences are SGDLS and YYNGEE. Trimming cost V 0 bases and J 4 bases, with 7 bases left between them. The chain's CDR3 is CASSVEGTYGYTF. CDR3 nucleotide sequence: TGTGCCAGCAGCGTAGAAGGGACCTATGGCTACACCTTC.

The chain joins TRBV27 to TRBJ2-1, with 7 bases matching TRBD2. There are 17 residues in the CDR3. V was clipped by 2 bases and J by 5 bases; unmatched bases: 12. CDR1 is MNHEY and CDR2 is SMNVEV in the germline V gene (reference sequence). In DNA form, the CDR3 reads TGTGCCAGCAGTTTACCCCTATTAGCGGGTATCGACAATGAGCAGTTCTTC. Protein sequence: CASSLPLLAGIDNEQFF.

The CDR3 loop is CASSPGRLTPSEQYF. In DNA, the CDR3 is TGCGCCAGCAGTCCGGGAAGATTGACCCCGAGTGAGCAGTACTTC. V is TRBV10-2 and J is TRBJ2-7, with TRBD2 as a possible D gene (5 bases). V gave up 5 bases and J gave up 7 bases, with 21 bases separating them. The CDR3 consists of 15 residues. Germline V lookup: CDR1 WSHSY, CDR2 SAAADI.

The gene calls are TRBV9 and TRBJ1-2, with D possibly TRBD1 on 5 matching bases. Germline V lookup: CDR1 SGDLS, CDR2 YYNGEE. The CDR3 contains 16 residues. Trimming left V 0 bases short and J 0 bases short, with 12 bases between. CDR3 residues: CASSVDSGGANYGYTF. The CDR3, as DNA: TGTGCCAGCAGCGTAGATTCGGGGGGAGCTAACTATGGCTACACCTTC.

The J gene is TRBJ2-2, the V gene TRBV7-9; 8 nucleotides align to TRBD2. This CDR3 contains 19 residues. Germline trimming cut 0 bases from V and 4 bases from J; bases unmatched to any gene: 13. Germline V gene sequence: CDR1 SEHNR, CDR2 FQNEAQ (reference sequence). CDR3 region: CASSLARGVSREITGELFF. The CDR3 DNA follows: TGTGCCAGCAGCTTAGCGCGGGGGGTCTCGCGGGAGATCACCGGGGAGCTGTTTTTT.